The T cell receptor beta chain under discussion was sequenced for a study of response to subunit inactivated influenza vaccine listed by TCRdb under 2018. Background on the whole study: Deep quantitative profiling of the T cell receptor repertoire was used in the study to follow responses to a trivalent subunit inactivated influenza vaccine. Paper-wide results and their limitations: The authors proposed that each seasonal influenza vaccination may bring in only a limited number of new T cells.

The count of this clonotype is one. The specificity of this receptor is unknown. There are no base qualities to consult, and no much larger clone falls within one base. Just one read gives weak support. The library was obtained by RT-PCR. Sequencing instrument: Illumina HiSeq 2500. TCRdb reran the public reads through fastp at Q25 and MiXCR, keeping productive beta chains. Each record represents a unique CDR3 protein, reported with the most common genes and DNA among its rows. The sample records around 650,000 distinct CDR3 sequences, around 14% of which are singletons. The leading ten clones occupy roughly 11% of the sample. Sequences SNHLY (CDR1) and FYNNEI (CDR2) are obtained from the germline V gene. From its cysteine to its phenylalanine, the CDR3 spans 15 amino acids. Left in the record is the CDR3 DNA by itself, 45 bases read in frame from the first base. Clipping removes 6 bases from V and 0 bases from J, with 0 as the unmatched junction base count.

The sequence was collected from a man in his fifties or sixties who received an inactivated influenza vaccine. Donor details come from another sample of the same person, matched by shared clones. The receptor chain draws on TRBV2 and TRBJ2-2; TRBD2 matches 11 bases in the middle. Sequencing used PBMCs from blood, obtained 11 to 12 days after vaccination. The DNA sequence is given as TGTGCCAGCAGGGGACTAGCGGCGAACACCGGGGAGCTGTTTTTT. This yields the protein CASRGLAANTGELFF.